The 32 T cell receptor beta chains in this list originate from one sample, sequenced in a study of prognosis after radiotherapy for stage I lung cancer. TCR beta CDR3 amplification from genomic DNA was performed by two-round multiplex PCR. Amplification during the initial PCR round employed primers specific to each TRBV and TRBJ gene. MiXCR, applied by TCRdb to the multiplex PCR reads, yields one record per CDR3 protein. This table holds about 26,000 distinct CDR3 sequences, 30% found once. The source was PBMCs, collected before or after stereotactic body radiation therapy (not recorded which). Receptors were obtained from a donor of 50 years or more with non-small cell lung cancer.

This clonotype occurred many times. The J gene is TRBJ2-6, the V gene TRBV6-5; a possible D gene is TRBD2 (5 bases). With 4 bases removed from V and 0 bases from J, the gap between germline ends came to 16 bases. This CDR3 spans 18 amino acids. CDR1 MNHEY and CDR2 SVGAGI come from the germline V gene. This CDR3 is CASSSVRVADSGANVLTF. In DNA form, the CDR3 reads TGTGCCAGCAGTTCCGTGAGGGTAGCCGACTCTGGGGCCAACGTCCTGACTTTC.

This clonotype was seen only a few times. This chain connects TRBV2 to TRBJ2-6; possible D gene TRBD2, 5 bases. The CDR3 is 21 amino acids. The germline CDR1 and CDR2 sequences are SNHLY and FYNNEI. Trimming cost V 7 bases and J 0 bases, with 28 bases left between them. The CDR3 coding sequence is TGTGCCAGCAACTTCGGGTACAACAGCCCACGGGGATTCTCTGGGGCCAACGTCCTGACTTTC. Its translation: CASNFGYNSPRGFSGANVLTF.

In regard to this clonotype: This sequence may be a read error, since a much larger clone differs from it by one base. The chain couples TRBV6-1 to TRBJ2-4, with no clear D. Trimming shortened V by 5 bases and J by 2 bases, and 10 bases separated the two germline ends. The CDR3 has 14 residues. CDR1 and CDR2 (germline): MNHNS, SASEGT. CDR3 sequence (DNA): TGTGCCAGCAGTACCTCACGGACCAAAAACATTCAGTACTTC. Translated, it gives CASSTSRTKNIQYF.

This clonotype appeared many times. The V call is TRBV7-2, the J call TRBJ2-1, with D maybe TRBD2 (6 bases). V gave up 4 bases and J gave up 2 bases, with 12 bases separating them. This CDR3 has 15 residues. Germline CDR1 SGHTA, CDR2 FQGNSA. The CDR3 here is CASSSRGTAYNEQFF. CDR3 sequence (DNA): TGTGCCAGCAGCTCTCGGGGGACTGCCTACAATGAGCAGTTCTTC.

The gene calls are TRBV12-3 or TRBV12-4 and TRBJ2-1, with D possibly being TRBD1 or TRBD2 (5 bases each). Trimming removed 7 bases at V and 5 bases at J, with 12 bases between. This CDR3 spans 13 amino acids. The CDR3 sequence is CASNSGTHNEQFF. For the CDR3, the DNA is TGTGCCAGCAATTCCGGGACCCACAATGAGCAGTTCTTC.

This CDR3 reads CSVELISYTQYF. CDR3 DNA sequence: TGCAGCGTTGAATTGATATCCTATACGCAGTATTTT. V gene TRBV29-1 combines with J gene TRBJ2-3, with no clear D. Germline loops: CDR1 SQVTM, CDR2 ANQGSEA. The CDR3 loop spans 12 amino acids. Between the trimmed V and J ends, which lost 2 bases and 7 bases, there was a span of 10 bases.

In its sample, this clonotype was seen many times. The rearrangement links TRBV20-1 to TRBJ1-2; maybe TRBD1 (5 bases). V was clipped by 4 bases and J by 7 bases, with 16 bases between them. This CDR3 comprises 13 residues. Germline V CDR1 and CDR2: DFQATT, SNEGSKA (reference sequence). The CDR3 region has the DNA TGCAGTGCTACCTTGGGCAGGGCGATTGGCTACACCTTC. Translated: CSATLGRAIGYTF.

This clonotype has at least ten counts. J is TRBJ2-5 and V is TRBV30; the match to TRBD2 covers 8 bases. With 4 bases clipped from V and 5 bases from J, the junction kept 6 bases outside the gene matches. Germline CDR1 is GTSNPN and CDR2 is SVGIG (reference sequence). There are 13 residues in the CDR3. The CDR3 region is CAWTWTSTETQYF. CDR3 in DNA: TGTGCCTGGACCTGGACTAGCACGGAGACCCAGTACTTC.

This clonotype was seen many times. The V call is TRBV12-3 or TRBV12-4, the J call TRBJ1-2; the D gene is possibly TRBD1 (6 bases). Trimming shortened V by 2 bases and J by 2 bases, and 9 bases separated the two germline ends. The CDR3 loop spans 14 amino acids. The CDR3, as DNA: TGTGCCAGCAGTTTACGGGGGGCGAACTATGGCTACACCTTC. Translation gives CASSLRGANYGYTF.

The rearrangement uses TRBV24-1 and TRBJ2-3; D might be TRBD1 (6 bases). Trimming removed 2 bases at V and 0 bases at J, with 11 bases between. The CDR3 runs 16 residues. Germline CDR1 KGHDR, CDR2 SFDVKD. DNA of the CDR3: TGTGCCACCAGTGATTGGGGGCAGGGGAGCACAGATACGCAGTATTTT. This codes for CATSDWGQGSTDTQYF.

The J gene is TRBJ1-2, the V gene TRBV30, with D perhaps TRBD1 (5 bases). V was clipped by 1 base and J by 3 bases, with 12 bases between them. Germline assignment: CDR1 GTSNPN and CDR2 SVGIG (reference sequence). The CDR3 length is 14 residues. In DNA form, the CDR3 reads TGTGCCTGGAGTGATAGGGGAGGCTACTATGGCTACACCTTC. Translating gives CAWSDRGGYYGYTF.

The J gene is TRBJ1-4, the V gene TRBV6-2 or TRBV6-3, with D possibly being TRBD1 (6 bases). Germline CDR1 is MNHEY and CDR2 is SVGEGT. CDR3 length: 13 residues. Trimming took off 6 bases at V and 10 bases at J, with 15 bases between the two ends. The CDR3 sequence: CASSLAEGGKLFF. CDR3 nucleotides: TGTGCCAGCAGCCTGGCTGAGGGGGGAAAACTGTTTTTT.

Many counts were recorded for this clonotype. The genes are TRBV19 and TRBJ2-5, with D unclear. V gave up 5 bases and J gave up 2 bases, with 9 bases separating them. This CDR3 contains 13 residues. CDR1 is LNHDA, CDR2 SQIVND, per germline (reference sequence). CDR3: CASSGRLQETQYF. CDR3 nucleotide sequence: TGTGCCAGTAGTGGACGGCTACAAGAGACCCAGTACTTC.

The sample holds many counts of this clonotype. This chain joins TRBV28 and TRBJ1-2, with TRBD1 as a possible D gene (5 bases). The CDR3 covers 14 residues. V gave up 1 base and J gave up 1 base, with 7 bases separating them. CDR1 MDHEN and CDR2 SYDVKM come from the germline V gene. CDR3 coding DNA: TGTGCCAGCAGTTTATCCAGGGTTAACTATGGCTACACCTTC. Amino acids: CASSLSRVNYGYTF.

The CDR3 loop reads CASSLGIAPDTQYF. The DNA of the CDR3 is TGCGCCAGCAGCTTGGGTATAGCCCCAGATACGCAGTATTTT. This sequence joins TRBV5-1 and TRBJ2-3; the D is unclear. The CDR3 is 14 residues long. Germline lookup yields CDR1 SGHRS and CDR2 YFSETQ. V shed 0 bases and J shed 4 bases, with 9 bases lying between them.

The V gene is TRBV12-3 or TRBV12-4, the J gene TRBJ2-3; TRBD1 matches 7 bases. Trimming at V came to 4 bases and at J to 3 bases, leaving 7 bases not matched to a gene. This CDR3 has 15 residues. Written as DNA, the CDR3 is TGTGCCAGCAGTTCGACGAGGGGGCAGACAGATACGCAGTATTTT. Amino acids: CASSSTRGQTDTQYF.

This clonotype was counted at least ten times. The gene calls are TRBV6-1 and TRBJ1-4; TRBD1 is a possible D gene (5 bases). Germline values: CDR1 MNHNS, CDR2 SASEGT. CDR3 length: 12 amino acids. The germline V and J ends were trimmed by 6 bases and 4 bases, with 6 bases remaining between them. CDR3 bases: TGTGCCAGCAGGGGGGATAATGAAAAACTGTTTTTT. Amino acid sequence: CASRGDNEKLFF.

For the CDR3, the DNA is TGTGCCACCAGTGGGGAAGGGAGAAGCTACGAGCAGTACTTC. It specifies CATSGEGRSYEQYF. This chain connects TRBV24-1 to TRBJ2-7; D may be TRBD2 (5 bases). Germline loops: CDR1 KGHDR, CDR2 SFDVKD. Trimming pared 5 bases from V and 3 bases from J, leaving 13 bases between. The CDR3 loop spans 14 amino acids.

This clonotype was seen only once. The V call is TRBV7-2, the J call TRBJ2-7; a weak D match, TRBD1 (5 bases). Germline V gene data show CDR1 as SGHTA and CDR2 as FQGNSA. V was cut by 1 base and J by 2 bases, with 15 bases left in between. This CDR3 has 16 amino acids. CDR3 loop: CASSLGVGAGAYEQYF. In nucleotides, the CDR3 is TGTGCCAGCAGCTTAGGGGTTGGGGCAGGAGCCTACGAGCAGTACTTC.

This clonotype was detected ten times or more. The V gene is TRBV6-2 or TRBV6-3, the J gene TRBJ1-2; TRBD1 aligns across 11 bases. There are 16 residues in the CDR3. After removal of 2 bases from V and 4 bases from J, the junction contained 6 bases not matched to a gene. CDR1 is MNHEY and CDR2 is SVGEGT in the germline V gene. The CDR3 coding sequence is TGTGCCAGCAGTTACGTAAGGACAGGGGGCAGCTATGGCTACACCTTC. Its protein product is CASSYVRTGGSYGYTF.

The chain recombines TRBV12-3 or TRBV12-4 with TRBJ2-1; TRBD1 agrees at 8 bases. The junction had 11 bases not matched to a gene; V was cut back by 7 bases and J by 3 bases. The length of the CDR3 is 16 residues. This CDR3 is CASIRGQGNLYNEQFF. DNA for the CDR3: TGTGCCAGCATCCGAGGACAGGGCAATCTCTACAATGAGCAGTTCTTC.

This clonotype was seen ten or more times. The J gene is TRBJ2-5, the V gene TRBV28; TRBD2 matches 11 bases. Germline CDR1 reads MDHEN; CDR2 reads SYDVKM. V shed 7 bases, J shed 4 bases, and the junction held 5 bases outside the gene matches. This CDR3 comprises 14 residues. CDR3 residues: CASIGLAGGETQYF. The CDR3 DNA reads as TGTGCCAGCATTGGGCTAGCGGGAGGAGAGACCCAGTACTTC.

This clonotype showed up many times. The chain couples TRBV19 to TRBJ1-2; 10 bases are shared with TRBD1. This CDR3 has 14 residues. The germline CDR1 and CDR2 sequences are LNHDA and SQIVND (reference sequence). After removal of 5 bases from V and 2 bases from J, the junction contained 2 bases not matched to a gene. The CDR3 is CASSSTGGNYGYTF. The CDR3 bases are TGTGCCAGTAGTTCGACAGGGGGCAACTATGGCTACACCTTC.

In regard to this clonotype: The junction and the germline gene differ at one end; a read error may be behind it. The genes are TRBV5-1 and TRBJ1-6; 11 nucleotides agree with TRBD1. The V gene's germline CDR1 is SGHRS and CDR2 YFSETQ. The CDR3 extends over 14 amino acids. The CDR3 spells CSSSYGQGASPLHF. In DNA form, the CDR3 reads TGCTCCAGCAGCTACGGACAGGGGGCTTCACCCCTCCACTTT.

In its sample, this clonotype is medium-sized. The gene calls are TRBV5-1 and TRBJ1-1; the match to TRBD1 covers 7 bases. Germline CDR1 SGHRS, CDR2 YFSETQ. CDR3 length equals 16 residues. J lost 1 base, V lost 4 bases, and 10 bases had no gene match. In DNA, the CDR3 is TGCGCCAGCAGCCCAGACAGGGTTCAGAAGAACACTGAAGCTTTCTTT. Translation gives CASSPDRVQKNTEAFF.

V usage is TRBV5-1 and J usage is TRBJ2-2; D gene uncertain. The CDR3 contains 15 residues. V shed 4 bases and J shed 6 bases, with 16 bases lying between them. Germline V gene lookup returns CDR1 SGHRS and CDR2 YFSETQ. The CDR3 coding sequence is TGCGCCAGCAGCATACCGGGTCCCCCTGCCGGGGAGCTGTTTTTT. This gives the protein CASSIPGPPAGELFF. Filled out from reference TRBV5-1 and TRBJ2-2, the complete variable domain reads KAGVTQTPRYLIKTRGQQVTLSCSPISGHRSVSWYQQTPGQGLQFLFEYFSETQRNKGNFPGRFSGRQFSNSRSEMNVSTLELGDSALYLCASSIPGPPAGELFFGEGSRLTVL.

This clonotype appeared many times. The rearrangement uses TRBV5-1 and TRBJ2-5; TRBD2 agrees at 8 bases. Germline assignment: CDR1 SGHRS and CDR2 YFSETQ. This CDR3 has 15 residues. J gave up 1 base and V 4 bases, and 6 bases lay outside the gene matches. The CDR3 is CASSRGAGGQETQYF. The CDR3 DNA is TGCGCCAGCAGCCGGGGGGCGGGAGGCCAAGAGACCCAGTACTTC.

The table lists this clonotype with many counts. The chain combines TRBV6-1 with TRBJ1-2; TRBD1 matches at 7 bases. V shed 3 bases and J 3 bases; nucleotides not matched to a gene: 7. The CDR3 has 15 amino acids. Germline V gives CDR1 MNHNS, CDR2 SASEGT. CDR3 protein: CASSDAGGTHYGYTF. Written as DNA, the CDR3 is TGTGCCAGCAGTGATGCAGGGGGGACACACTATGGCTACACCTTC.

Details on this clonotype: This may come from a read error, since a much larger clone is one base off. The V gene is TRBV2, the J gene TRBJ1-4; D gene unclear. Per germline, CDR1 SNHLY and CDR2 FYNNEI. There are 14 residues in the CDR3. Trimming took 6 bases from V and 0 from J, leaving 8 bases between them. Written as DNA, the CDR3 is TGTGCCAGCAGCGTACAGTCAACTAATGAAAAACTGTTTTTT. Protein product: CASSVQSTNEKLFF.

This clonotype was seen repeatedly, ten times or more. The chain has TRBV7-3 and TRBJ1-2; tentative D call: TRBD1 (6 bases). Germline-derived CDR1 and CDR2 are SGHTA and FQGTGA. The CDR3 runs to 14 residues. V was cut by 2 bases and J by 6 bases, with 13 bases left in between. The CDR3: CASSLGTGYDGYTF. In DNA form, the CDR3 reads TGTGCCAGCAGCTTAGGTACAGGGTATGATGGCTACACCTTC.

About this clonotype itself: Germline and junction disagree at one end, which may indicate a read error. The chain links TRBV6-1 to TRBJ2-2; maybe TRBD2 (5 bases). Germline values: CDR1 MNHNS, CDR2 SASEGT. The CDR3 covers 16 residues. The CDR3 nucleotides are TGTGCCAGCATCCCCACTGGACTGGGGAACACCGTGGAGCTGTTTTTT. Protein sequence: CASIPTGLGNTVELFF.

This clonotype was seen ten or more times. The chain recombines TRBV2 with TRBJ1-2, with 7 positions matching TRBD1. Germline CDR1 SNHLY, CDR2 FYNNEI. With V trimmed by 6 bases and J by 8 bases, 6 bases remained unmatched. CDR3 length: 12 amino acids. CDR3 in DNA: TGTGCCAGCAGGGACGACAGGGACGGCTACACCTTC. Translated: CASRDDRDGYTF.